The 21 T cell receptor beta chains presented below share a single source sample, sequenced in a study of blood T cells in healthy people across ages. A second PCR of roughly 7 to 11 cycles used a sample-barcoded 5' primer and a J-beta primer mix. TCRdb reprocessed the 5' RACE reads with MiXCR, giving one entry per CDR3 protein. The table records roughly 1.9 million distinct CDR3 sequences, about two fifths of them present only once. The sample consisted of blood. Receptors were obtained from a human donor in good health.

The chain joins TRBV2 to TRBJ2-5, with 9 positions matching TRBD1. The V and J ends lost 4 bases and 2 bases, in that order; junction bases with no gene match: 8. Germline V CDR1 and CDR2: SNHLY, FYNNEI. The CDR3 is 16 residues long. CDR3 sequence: CASSGGQGPLQETQYF. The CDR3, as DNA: TGTGCCAGCAGTGGAGGACAGGGGCCCCTTCAAGAGACCCAGTACTTC. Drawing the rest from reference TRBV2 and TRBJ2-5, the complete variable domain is EPEVTQTPSHQVTQMGQEVILRCVPISNHLYFYWYRQILGQKVEFLVSFYNNEISEKSEIFDDQFSVERPDGSNFTLKIRSTKLEDSAMYFCASSGGQGPLQETQYFGPGTRLLVL.

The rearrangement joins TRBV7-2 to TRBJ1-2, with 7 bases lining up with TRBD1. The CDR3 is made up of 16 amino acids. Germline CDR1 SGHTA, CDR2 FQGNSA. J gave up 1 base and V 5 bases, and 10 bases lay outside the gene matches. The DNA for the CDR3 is TGTGCCAGCAGCCTCCCCCGAACAGGGGATAACTATGGCTACACCTTC. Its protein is CASSLPRTGDNYGYTF.

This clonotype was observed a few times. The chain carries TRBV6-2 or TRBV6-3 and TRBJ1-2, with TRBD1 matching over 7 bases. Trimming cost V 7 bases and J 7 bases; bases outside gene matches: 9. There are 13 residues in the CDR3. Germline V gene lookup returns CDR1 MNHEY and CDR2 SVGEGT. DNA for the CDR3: TGTGCCAGCACCCACCGACAGGGTTTTGGCTACACCTTC. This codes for CASTHRQGFGYTF.

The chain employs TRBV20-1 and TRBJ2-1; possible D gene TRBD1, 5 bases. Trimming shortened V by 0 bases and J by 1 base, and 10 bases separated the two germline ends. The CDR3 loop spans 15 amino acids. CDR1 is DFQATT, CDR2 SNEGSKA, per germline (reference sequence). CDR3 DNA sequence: TGCAGTGCTAGAGATCTAGGGGTATCCTACAATGAGCAGTTCTTC. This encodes CSARDLGVSYNEQFF.

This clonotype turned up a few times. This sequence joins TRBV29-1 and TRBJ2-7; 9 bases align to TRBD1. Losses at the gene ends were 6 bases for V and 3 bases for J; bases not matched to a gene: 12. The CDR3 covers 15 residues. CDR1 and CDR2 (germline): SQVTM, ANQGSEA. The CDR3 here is CSVYFRGQGIYEQYF. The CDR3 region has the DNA TGCAGCGTCTACTTTAGAGGACAGGGGATCTACGAGCAGTACTTC.

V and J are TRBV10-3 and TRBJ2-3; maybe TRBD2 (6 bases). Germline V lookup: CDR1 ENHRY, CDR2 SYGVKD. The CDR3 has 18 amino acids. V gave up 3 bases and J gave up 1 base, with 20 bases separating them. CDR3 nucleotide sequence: TGTGCCATCAGTGAAAGTAGTAGGAGGGCGAGGGGCACAGATACGCAGTATTTT. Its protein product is CAISESSRRARGTDTQYF.

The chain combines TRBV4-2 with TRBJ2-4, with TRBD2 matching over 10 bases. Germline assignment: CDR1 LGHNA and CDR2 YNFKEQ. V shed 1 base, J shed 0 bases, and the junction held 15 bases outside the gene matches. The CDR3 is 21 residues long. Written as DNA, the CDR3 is TGTGCCAGCAGCCAAGGCCCCAGGATAGCGGGGGGTTACCTAGCCAAAAACATTCAGTACTTC. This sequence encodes CASSQGPRIAGGYLAKNIQYF.

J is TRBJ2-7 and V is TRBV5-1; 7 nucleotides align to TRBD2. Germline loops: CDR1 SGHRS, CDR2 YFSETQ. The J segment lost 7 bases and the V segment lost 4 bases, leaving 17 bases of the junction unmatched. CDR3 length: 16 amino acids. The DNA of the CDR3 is TGCGCCAGCAGCGTGGGATGGGCTAGCGGCGGAAATGAGCAGTACTTC. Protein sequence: CASSVGWASGGNEQYF.

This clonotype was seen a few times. The CDR3 is CAISESGKGYNEQFF. Written as DNA, the CDR3 is TGTGCCATCAGTGAGTCGGGGAAGGGCTACAATGAGCAGTTCTTC. The chain recombines TRBV10-3 with TRBJ2-1; the D is unclear. This CDR3 spans 15 amino acids. The germline V and J ends were trimmed by 0 bases and 3 bases, with 9 bases remaining between them. Germline V lookup: CDR1 ENHRY, CDR2 SYGVKD.

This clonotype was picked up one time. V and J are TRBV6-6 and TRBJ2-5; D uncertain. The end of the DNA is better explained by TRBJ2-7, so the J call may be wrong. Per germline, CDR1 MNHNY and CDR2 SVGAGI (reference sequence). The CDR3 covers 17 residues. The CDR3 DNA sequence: TGTGCCAGCAGTTACGGTTGGCTTCGGACGTTATTCTACGAGCAGTACTTC. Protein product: CASSYGWLRTLFYEQYF.

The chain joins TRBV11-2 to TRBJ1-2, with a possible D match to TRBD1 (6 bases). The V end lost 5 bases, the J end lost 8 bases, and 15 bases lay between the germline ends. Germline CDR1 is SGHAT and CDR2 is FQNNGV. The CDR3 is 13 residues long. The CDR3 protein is CASSEWAGVGYTF. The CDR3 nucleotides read TGTGCCAGCAGCGAATGGGCAGGGGTCGGCTACACCTTC.

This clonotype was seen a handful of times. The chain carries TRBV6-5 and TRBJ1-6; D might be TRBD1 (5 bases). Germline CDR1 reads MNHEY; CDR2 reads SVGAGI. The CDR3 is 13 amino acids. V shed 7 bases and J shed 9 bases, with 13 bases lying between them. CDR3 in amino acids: CASKTAFLSPLHF. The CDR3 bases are TGTGCCAGCAAGACAGCTTTCCTTTCACCCCTCCACTTT.

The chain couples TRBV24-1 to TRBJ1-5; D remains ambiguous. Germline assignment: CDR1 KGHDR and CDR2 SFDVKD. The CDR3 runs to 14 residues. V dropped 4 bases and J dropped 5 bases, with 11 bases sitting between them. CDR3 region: CATSESGWDQPQHF. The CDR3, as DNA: TGTGCCACCAGTGAATCCGGGTGGGATCAGCCCCAGCATTTT.

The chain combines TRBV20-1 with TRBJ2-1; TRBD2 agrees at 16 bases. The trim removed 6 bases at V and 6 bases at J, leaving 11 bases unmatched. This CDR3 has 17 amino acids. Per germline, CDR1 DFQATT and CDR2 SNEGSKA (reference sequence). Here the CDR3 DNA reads TGCAGTGCACCGGGACTAGCGGGGGGGCGTAGGCCCAATGAGCAGTTCTTC. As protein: CSAPGLAGGRRPNEQFF.

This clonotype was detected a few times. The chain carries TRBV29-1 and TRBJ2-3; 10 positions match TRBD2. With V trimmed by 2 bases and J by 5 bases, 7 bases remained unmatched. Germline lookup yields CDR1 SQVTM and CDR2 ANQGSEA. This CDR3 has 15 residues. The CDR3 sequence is CSVETSGGARDTQYF. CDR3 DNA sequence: TGCAGCGTTGAAACCAGCGGGGGGGCGAGAGATACGCAGTATTTT.

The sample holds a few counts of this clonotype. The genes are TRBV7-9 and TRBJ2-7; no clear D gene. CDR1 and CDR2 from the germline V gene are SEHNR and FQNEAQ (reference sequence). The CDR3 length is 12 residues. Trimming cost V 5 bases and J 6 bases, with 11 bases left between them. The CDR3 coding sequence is TGTGCCAGCAGCGAACGTGGGGTCGAGCAGTACTTC. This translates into CASSERGVEQYF.

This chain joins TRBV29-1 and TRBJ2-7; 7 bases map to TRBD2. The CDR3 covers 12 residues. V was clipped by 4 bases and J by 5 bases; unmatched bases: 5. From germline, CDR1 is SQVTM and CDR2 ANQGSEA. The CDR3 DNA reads TGCAGCGTTGGGCGGGGGTTTGACGAGCAGTACTTC. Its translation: CSVGRGFDEQYF.

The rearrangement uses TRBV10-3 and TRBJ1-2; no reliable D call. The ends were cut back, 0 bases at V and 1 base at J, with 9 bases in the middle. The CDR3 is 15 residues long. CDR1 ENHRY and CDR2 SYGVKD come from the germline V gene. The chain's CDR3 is CAISESWADNYGYTF. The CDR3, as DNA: TGTGCCATCAGTGAGTCGTGGGCAGATAACTATGGCTACACCTTC.

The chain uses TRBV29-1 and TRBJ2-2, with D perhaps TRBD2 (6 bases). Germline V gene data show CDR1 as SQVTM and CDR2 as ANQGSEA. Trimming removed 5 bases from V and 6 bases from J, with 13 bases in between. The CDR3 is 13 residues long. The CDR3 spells CSVFGGVSGELFF. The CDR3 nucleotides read TGCAGCGTTTTCGGAGGGGTCTCCGGGGAGCTGTTTTTT.

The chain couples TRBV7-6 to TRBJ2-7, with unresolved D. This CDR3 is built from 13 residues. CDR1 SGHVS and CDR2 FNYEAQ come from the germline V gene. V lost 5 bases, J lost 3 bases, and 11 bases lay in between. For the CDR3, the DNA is TGTGCCAGCAGCGTAGGCAGCAACTACGAGCAGTACTTC. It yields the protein CASSVGSNYEQYF.

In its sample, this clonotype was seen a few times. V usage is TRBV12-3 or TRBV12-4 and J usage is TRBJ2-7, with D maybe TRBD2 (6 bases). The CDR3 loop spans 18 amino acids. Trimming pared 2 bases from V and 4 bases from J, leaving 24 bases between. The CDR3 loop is CASSLRVGGPLPSYEQYF. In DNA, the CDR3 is TGTGCCAGCAGTTTACGCGTGGGAGGTCCATTACCCTCATACGAGCAGTACTTC.